These 31 T cell receptor beta chains originate from one sample sequenced in a study of cytomegalovirus exposure and HLA in healthy donors (dated by TCRdb to about 2017). The receptor library was made with the immunoSEQ multiplex PCR assay. Held by TCRdb, this immuneACCESS table contains in-frame sequences only and omits some clones. Under half of the omission traces to an unresolved V gene where checked; the cause of the rest is unknown. The sample records about 200,000 clones, more than 65% of which are singletons. The ten biggest clones cover over 10% of the sample. The sequenced material came from PBMCs. The receptors were gathered from a woman under 40 in good health and CMV-seropositive.

The chain combines TRBV2 with TRBJ2-3; 8 positions match TRBD1. The CDR3 sequence is 14 residues long. Germline CDR1 is SNHLY and CDR2 is FYNNEI. V gave up 4 bases and J gave up 3 bases; unmatched junction bases: 3. The CDR3 sequence: CASSVDRETDTQYF. The CDR3 DNA is TGTGCCAGCAGTGTGGACAGGGAAACAGATACGCAGTATTTT.

This clone was counted a single time. The chain joins TRBV2 to TRBJ1-5; the match to TRBD1 covers 12 bases. This CDR3 is built from 17 residues. Germline V gene lookup returns CDR1 SNHLY and CDR2 FYNNEI. Losses at the gene ends were 6 bases for V and 2 bases for J; bases not matched to a gene: 8. The CDR3 region is CASRWGQGAAGNQPQHF. CDR3 bases: TGTGCCAGCAGGTGGGGACAGGGGGCAGCGGGCAATCAGCCCCAGCATTTT.

The chain uses TRBV11-2 and TRBJ2-7; no clear D. The CDR3 consists of 12 residues. Trimming removed 0 bases from V and 11 bases from J, with 11 bases in between. The germline V gene has CDR1 SGHAT and CDR2 FQNNGV. CDR3 amino acids: CASSLDRSGEYF. CDR3 DNA sequence: TGTGCCAGCAGCTTAGATCGGTCCGGAGAGTACTTC.

The chain joins TRBV11-3 to TRBJ1-1; TRBD1 is a possible D gene (6 bases). This CDR3 has 13 residues. CDR1 is SGHNT and CDR2 is YENEEA in the germline V gene. The ends were cut back, 5 bases at V and 4 bases at J, with 11 bases in the middle. CDR3 sequence (DNA): TGTGCCAGCAGCGAAACAGGGATCACTGAAGCTTTCTTT. It encodes CASSETGITEAFF.

The gene calls are TRBV27 and TRBJ1-2, with D unclear. This CDR3 contains 14 residues. Germline V gene data show CDR1 as MNHEY and CDR2 as SMNVEV (reference sequence). Trimming took off 0 bases at V and 1 base at J, with 6 bases between the two ends. The CDR3, as DNA: TGTGCCAGCAGTTTATCGTTCCTTAACTATGGCTACACCTTC. Translated: CASSLSFLNYGYTF.

The V and J genes are TRBV6-1 and TRBJ2-1; D unresolved. From germline, CDR1 is MNHNS and CDR2 SASEGT. The V end lost 7 bases, the J end lost 8 bases, and 9 bases lay between the germline ends. This CDR3 is 11 amino acids long. DNA for the CDR3: TGTGCCAGCATGAGGTCCGATGAGCAGTTCTTC. The encoded protein is CASMRSDEQFF.

This clone has just one count. The chain links TRBV15 to TRBJ2-7, with TRBD1 identical over 12 bases. The ends lost 5 bases at V and 5 bases at J; junction bases unmatched: 4. The CDR3 sequence is 14 residues long. Germline CDR1 reads LNHNV; CDR2 reads YYDKDF (reference sequence). The CDR3 loop reads CATSRGTGGDEQYF. DNA of the CDR3: TGTGCCACCAGCCGCGGGACAGGGGGCGACGAGCAGTACTTC.

Concerning this clone itself: An end of the junction does not agree with germline; a read error may underlie this. The rearrangement uses TRBV10-3 and TRBJ2-3, with TRBD2 identical over 8 bases. Per the germline V gene, CDR1 is ENHRY and CDR2 is SYGVKD. The CDR3 totals 14 residues. CDR3 amino acids: CASSSAGGPDTQYF. CDR3 DNA: TGTGCCAGCAGTTCGGCGGGAGGTCCAGATACGCAGTATTTT.

The chain employs TRBV6-1 and TRBJ2-5; TRBD2 aligns across 9 bases. Germline loops: CDR1 MNHNS, CDR2 SASEGT. V lost 7 bases, J lost 5 bases, and 5 bases stayed unmatched. The CDR3 totals 13 residues. CDR3 sequence reads: CASMASGVETQYF. The DNA for the CDR3 is TGTGCCAGCATGGCTAGCGGGGTGGAGACCCAGTACTTC.

This clone has just one count. Germline is not matched at one junction end, which may reflect a read error. The chain is built from TRBV2 and TRBJ2-5; tentatively, D is TRBD1 (6 bases). The CDR3 has 14 residues. Germline lookup yields CDR1 SNHLY and CDR2 FYNNEI. CDR3: CASREDRTKETQYF. The CDR3 DNA reads as TGTGCCAGCAGGGAAGACAGGACGAAAGAGACCCAGTACTTC.

The chain has TRBV4-1 and TRBJ1-1, with D unresolved. This CDR3 comprises 14 residues. Germline V gene data show CDR1 as MGHRA and CDR2 as YSYEKL. With 4 bases removed from V and 3 bases from J, the gap between germline ends came to 12 bases. The CDR3 nucleotides are TGCGCCAGCAGCCGAGTAGCTCGGGACACTGAAGCTTTCTTT. It encodes CASSRVARDTEAFF.

The chain carries TRBV2 and TRBJ2-1, with 9 bases lining up with TRBD1. The J segment lost 11 bases and the V segment lost 10 bases, leaving 6 bases of the junction unmatched. CDR1 SNHLY and CDR2 FYNNEI come from the germline V gene. The CDR3 has 11 amino acids. CDR3 bases: TGTGCCACCAAAGGGACAGGGAAGCAGTTCTTC. Encoded protein: CATKGTGKQFF.

The chain is built from TRBV11-3 and TRBJ2-7; a weak D match, TRBD1 (5 bases). The CDR3 runs 14 residues. The germline V gene encodes CDR1 SGHNT and CDR2 YENEEA. The germline V and J ends were trimmed by 1 base and 4 bases, with 11 bases remaining between them. The CDR3 DNA follows: TGTGCCAGCAGCTTAGGCAGGGAAGGATACGAGCAGTACTTC. It is translated as CASSLGREGYEQYF.

The chain employs TRBV15 and TRBJ2-1; weak D call: TRBD2 (5 bases). CDR3 length: 15 residues. The germline CDR1 and CDR2 sequences are LNHNV and YYDKDF (reference sequence). The germline V and J ends were trimmed by 5 bases and 9 bases, with 20 bases remaining between them. CDR3 region: CATSGPGIPAGEQFF. CDR3 DNA sequence: TGTGCCACCAGCGGCCCTGGGATCCCGGCGGGTGAGCAGTTCTTC.

This chain uses TRBV27 with TRBJ1-2; TRBD1 matches 7 bases. This CDR3 has 13 amino acids. The V and J ends lost 3 bases and 8 bases, in that order; junction bases with no gene match: 6. Per germline, CDR1 MNHEY and CDR2 SMNVEV (reference sequence). In DNA, the CDR3 is TGTGCCAGCAGTTTCGACAGGGTCCGAGGCTACACCTTC. Amino acids: CASSFDRVRGYTF.

A single count supports this clone. The rearrangement uses TRBV2 and TRBJ1-1; 11 nucleotides match TRBD1. J gave up 7 bases and V 8 bases, and 12 bases lay outside the gene matches. The CDR3 contains 15 residues. Germline-derived CDR1 and CDR2 are SNHLY and FYNNEI. CDR3 sequence (DNA): TGTGCCAGCCCCGGGGAGGACAGGGGGCGCGGTGAAGCTTTCTTT. Encoded protein: CASPGEDRGRGEAFF.

V is TRBV7-2 and J is TRBJ2-7; 7 bases align to TRBD1. Per the germline V gene, CDR1 is SGHTA and CDR2 is FQGNSA. J lost 7 bases, V lost 3 bases, and 9 bases had no gene match. CDR3 length: 14 residues. The CDR3 DNA reads as TGTGCCAGCAGCTTCACAGGGGAACCCCCGGAGCAGTACTTC. This gives the protein CASSFTGEPPEQYF.

This clone turned up a few times. The CDR3 nucleotides read TGTGCCAGCAGTTGGGGGGGGAATCAGCCCCAGCATTTT. Encoded protein: CASSWGGNQPQHF. The chain links TRBV6-5 to TRBJ1-5, with D possibly being TRBD1 (5 bases). Germline lookup yields CDR1 MNHEY and CDR2 SVGAGI. Trimming stripped 4 bases from V and 4 bases from J, with 8 bases between. The CDR3 loop spans 13 amino acids.

This chain connects TRBV15 to TRBJ2-3; 8 bases match TRBD2. Germline V lookup: CDR1 LNHNV, CDR2 YYDKDF (reference sequence). CDR3 length: 16 residues. The V segment lost 1 base and the J segment 4 bases; nucleotides outside the gene matches: 7. CDR3 coding DNA: TGTGCCACCAGCAGAGTGACTAGCGTCTGGGCAGATACGCAGTATTTT. It translates to CATSRVTSVWADTQYF.

This chain links TRBV7-9 with TRBJ1-4, with TRBD1 as a possible D gene (5 bases). Per the germline V gene, CDR1 is SEHNR and CDR2 is FQNEAQ (reference sequence). V gave up 2 bases and J gave up 7 bases, with 11 bases separating them. The CDR3 length is 14 residues. The chain's CDR3 is CASSLIGGAEKLFF. CDR3 DNA: TGTGCCAGCAGCTTAATCGGAGGGGCTGAAAAACTGTTTTTT.

The CDR3 DNA is TGCAGCGTTGGAGGCAGCTACGAGCAGTACTTC. This encodes CSVGGSYEQYF. This chain links TRBV29-1 with TRBJ2-7; no firm D call. The CDR3 runs to 11 residues. The germline gives CDR1 SQVTM, CDR2 ANQGSEA. Trimming took off 4 bases at V and 3 bases at J, with 7 bases between the two ends.

V is TRBV7-9 and J is TRBJ2-7, with a weak D call TRBD2 (8 bases). V was trimmed by 2 bases and J by 3 bases, leaving 14 bases between them. The germline gives CDR1 SEHNR, CDR2 FQNEAQ (reference sequence). The CDR3 spans 15 residues. The CDR3 coding sequence is TGTGCCAGCAGCTTACGGGAGGGGGCTCTCTACGAGCAGTACTTC. This sequence encodes CASSLREGALYEQYF.

The chain links TRBV5-6 to TRBJ1-3; D is ambiguous. This CDR3 spans 14 amino acids. V lost 1 base and J 0 bases, leaving 5 bases between the germline ends. The V gene's germline CDR1 is SGHDT and CDR2 YYEEEE. The DNA for the CDR3 is TGTGCCAGCAGCTTGACAATCTCTGGAAACACCATATATTTT. Translated: CASSLTISGNTIYF.

The J gene is TRBJ2-3, the V gene TRBV19, with a tentative D call TRBD1 (5 bases). The ends were cut back, 5 bases at V and 0 bases at J, with 12 bases in the middle. The CDR3 has 15 amino acids. CDR1 is LNHDA and CDR2 is SQIVND in the germline V gene (reference sequence). The CDR3 here is CASSPGGASTDTQYF. The CDR3, as DNA: TGTGCCAGTAGTCCCGGTGGGGCTAGCACAGATACGCAGTATTTT.

The rearrangement links TRBV5-1 to TRBJ2-2; tentatively, D is TRBD1 (6 bases). CDR3 size: 15 residues. V lost 0 bases and J 6 bases, leaving 12 bases between the germline ends. The germline V gene has CDR1 SGHRS and CDR2 YFSETQ. The CDR3, as DNA: TGCGCCAGCAGCTTGGTGGAACAGGGTGCCGGGGAGCTGTTTTTT. Encoded protein: CASSLVEQGAGELFF.

This clone was found once. The V call is TRBV5-1, the J call TRBJ2-7; 13 nucleotides agree with TRBD2. CDR3 length: 14 residues. J gave up 5 bases and V 3 bases, and 2 bases lay outside the gene matches. Germline lookup yields CDR1 SGHRS and CDR2 YFSETQ. CDR3 in DNA: TGCGCCAGCAGCTGGACTAGCGGGAGCGACGAGCAGTACTTC. Translated: CASSWTSGSDEQYF.

This clone was recorded only once. The gene calls are TRBV15 and TRBJ2-7; TRBD2 agrees at 13 bases. Germline CDR1 LNHNV, CDR2 YYDKDF (reference sequence). Unmatched junction bases numbered 3, after V lost 5 bases and J lost 2 bases. The CDR3 loop spans 15 amino acids. The CDR3 coding sequence is TGTGCCACCAGCGGGGGACTAGCGGGGACCTACGAGCAGTACTTC. This codes for CATSGGLAGTYEQYF.

This chain links TRBV7-2 with TRBJ2-7; a possible D gene is TRBD1 (6 bases). Germline-derived CDR1 and CDR2 are SGHTA and FQGNSA. V lost 6 bases and J 3 bases, leaving 18 bases between the germline ends. The CDR3 has 15 amino acids. For the CDR3, the DNA is TGTGCCAGCAGTCCACTTGATACAGGGCTCTACGAGCAGTACTTC. This translates into CASSPLDTGLYEQYF.

The J gene is TRBJ2-3, the V gene TRBV7-9; D is ambiguous. The length of the CDR3 is 15 residues. Trimming took 1 base from V and 0 from J, leaving 8 bases between them. CDR1 is SEHNR, CDR2 FQNEAQ, per germline (reference sequence). The CDR3 nucleotides are TGTGCCAGCAGCTTAGTTGCGCTGAGCACAGATACGCAGTATTTT. It yields the protein CASSLVALSTDTQYF. Full variable domain (outside the CDR3, taken from reference TRBV7-9 and TRBJ2-3): DTGVSQNPRHKITKRGQNVTFRCDPISEHNRLYWYRQTLGQGPEFLTYFQNEAQLEKSRLLSDRFSAERPKGSFSTLEIQRTEQGDSAMYLCASSLVALSTDTQYFGPGTRLTVL.

The chain recombines TRBV7-3 with TRBJ2-2, with 7 nucleotides matching TRBD1. CDR3 size: 14 residues. Germline trimming cut 6 bases from V and 2 bases from J; bases unmatched to any gene: 3. Germline lookup yields CDR1 SGHTA and CDR2 FQGTGA. For the CDR3, the DNA is TGTGCCAGCAGTACAGGGGACAACACCGGGGAGCTGTTTTTT. Its protein product is CASSTGDNTGELFF. Based on the CDR3 plus reference TRBV7-3 and TRBJ2-2, the full variable domain is GAGVSQTPSNKVTEKGKYVELRCDPISGHTALYWYRQSLGQGPEFLIYFQGTGAADDSGLPNDRFFAVRPEGSVSTLKIQRTERGDSAVYLCASSTGDNTGELFFGEGSRLTVL.

CDR3 in DNA: TGTGCCAGCACTCTTAACGAGAATCACTACTCCTACGAGCAGTACTTC. It translates to CASTLNENHYSYEQYF. The chain is built from TRBV6-6 and TRBJ2-7; D gene uncertain. Germline CDR1 and CDR2: MNHNY and SVGAGI (reference sequence). Deletions cut 7 bases from V and 0 bases from J, with 19 bases between. CDR3 size: 16 residues.